These T cell receptor beta chains were read from a single sample in a study of cytomegalovirus exposure and HLA in healthy donors. TCRdb's copy holds only in-frame clones and misses some; the assay was immunoSEQ multiplex PCR. The sample lists more than 65,000 clones; about 79% were seen once. The sequencing sample was made of PBMCs. The receptors here all came from a man between 18 and 35 years old in good health and CMV-seropositive. Both conserved end residues are part of each CDR3. D genes are given only for firm matches. Expanded clones are given a class, and other clones once, few, many or no size at all.

clone size	D gene	V gene	J gene	CDR3 DNA	CDR3 protein
once	NA	TRBV20-1	TRBJ1-4	TGCAGTGTCCCCAGAAATGAAAAACTGTTTTTT	CSVPRNEKLFF
few	NA	TRBV2	TRBJ1-3	TGTGCCAGCAGTGAGTGGAGGGCCACCATATATTTT	CASSEWRATIYF
NA	NA	TRBV4-1	TRBJ2-5	TGCGCCAGCAGCCAAGATACAGGGAGGGGTTGGGAGACCCAGTACTTC	CASSQDTGRGWETQYF
few	NA	TRBV6-5	TRBJ2-2	TGTGCCAGCAGTTACTTCTCCGGGGAGCTGTTTTTT	CASSYFSGELFF
NA	NA	TRBV10-3	TRBJ1-2	TGTGCCATCAGTGGGGAGGAAGACTATGGCTACACCTTC	CAISGEEDYGYTF
once	NA	TRBV25-1	TRBJ2-7	TGTGCCAGCAGTCACGACCAGCGGCCCTACGAGCAGTACTTC	CASSHDQRPYEQYF
few	NA	TRBV29-1	TRBJ2-1	TGCAGCGTAGCCACAGGGTACAATGAGCAGTTCTTC	CSVATGYNEQFF
NA	TRBD1	TRBV7-8	TRBJ1-2	TGTGCCAGCAGCTTAGCGTCTGTGACAGGGGGCTCGGATGGCTACACCTTC	CASSLASVTGGSDGYTF
NA	TRBD1	TRBV28	TRBJ1-5	TGTGCCAGCAGTTATTACAGGGGTGGCAATCAGCCCCAGCATTTT	CASSYYRGGNQPQHF
NA	NA	TRBV9	TRBJ2-2	TGTGCCAGCAGCACCCACGGGGGTGGGGAGCTGTTTTTT	CASSTHGGGELFF
NA	NA	TRBV28	TRBJ1-1	TGTGCCAGCAGCAACCAATTACAGTTTAAGAACACTGAAGCTTTCTTT	CASSNQLQFKNTEAFF
NA	NA	TRBV28	TRBJ2-7	TGTGCCAGCAGTTTAACTAGTCCCTACGAGCAGTACTTC	CASSLTSPYEQYF
NA	NA	TRBV5-4	TRBJ1-2	TGTGCCAGCAGCAGGGAAACAGGGTTAGCTAACTATGGCTACACCTTC	CASSRETGLANYGYTF
NA	NA	TRBV6-1	TRBJ2-7	TGTGCCAGCAGCGAGGGTTTTAGGGACGAGCAGTACTTC	CASSEGFRDEQYF
NA	NA	TRBV2	TRBJ2-7	TGTGCCAGCAGTGACACCTACGAGCAGTACTTC	CASSDTYEQYF
once	NA	TRBV7-8	TRBJ1-1	TGTGCCAGCAGCTTAGCGCTTGTGAGGAACACTGAAGCTTTCTTT	CASSLALVRNTEAFF
once	NA	TRBV29-1	TRBJ2-3	TGCAGCGGACAAGAAATAGATACGCAGTATTTT	CSGQEIDTQYF